The T cell receptor beta chain described here comes from a study of blood T cell repertoires in COVID-19. Study details: Nucleic acid was either cDNA or gDNA, and it came from T cells, B-cell-depleted T cells, or PBMCs.

Per the original methods: By means of reference gene primer amplification, nucleated cell counts were estimated. Produced via immunoSEQ multiplex PCR; TCRdb's table is partial and in-frame only. Clone size and V and J calls were adopted from that table, with D and trimming inferred from the DNA. In the table there are fewer than 150,000 clones, around nine tenths of which are singletons. The CDR3 runs 14 residues. CDR1 and CDR2 from the germline V gene are SQVTM and ANQGSEA. Trimming removed 3 bases from V and 8 bases from J, with 16 bases in between. Sequenced input: peripheral blood. This chain links TRBV29-1 with TRBJ2-2, with a tentative D call TRBD1 (5 bases). The origin of this receptor is a middle-aged woman with acute or convalescent COVID-19. Written as DNA, the CDR3 is TGCAGCGTTGAGGTCGTCCAGGGATCAGGGGAGCTGTTTTTT. This codes for CSVEVVQGSGELFF.